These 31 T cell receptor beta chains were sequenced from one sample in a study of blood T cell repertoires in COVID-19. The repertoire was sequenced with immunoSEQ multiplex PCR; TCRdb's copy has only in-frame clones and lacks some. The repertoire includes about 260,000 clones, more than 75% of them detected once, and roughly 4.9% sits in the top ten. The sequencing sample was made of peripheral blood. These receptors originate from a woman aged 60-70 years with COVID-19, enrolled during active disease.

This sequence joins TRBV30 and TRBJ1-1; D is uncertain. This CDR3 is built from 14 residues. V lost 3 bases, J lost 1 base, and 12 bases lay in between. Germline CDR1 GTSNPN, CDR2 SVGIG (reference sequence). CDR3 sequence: CAWRVSRKNTEAFF. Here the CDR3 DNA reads TGTGCCTGGAGGGTCAGTCGAAAGAACACTGAAGCTTTCTTT.

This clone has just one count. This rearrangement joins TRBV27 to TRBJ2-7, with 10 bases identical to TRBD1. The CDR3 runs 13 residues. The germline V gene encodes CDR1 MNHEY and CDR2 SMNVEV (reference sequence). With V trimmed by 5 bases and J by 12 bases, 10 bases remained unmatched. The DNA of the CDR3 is TGTGCCAGCAGTCCAAATCCCGACAGGGGGCTGTACTTC. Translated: CASSPNPDRGLYF.

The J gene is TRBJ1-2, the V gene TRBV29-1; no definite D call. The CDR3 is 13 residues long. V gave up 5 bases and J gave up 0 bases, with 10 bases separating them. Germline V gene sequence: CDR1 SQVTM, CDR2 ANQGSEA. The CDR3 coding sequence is TGCAGCGTTTCGAACTTAGCTAACTATGGCTACACCTTC. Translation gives CSVSNLANYGYTF.

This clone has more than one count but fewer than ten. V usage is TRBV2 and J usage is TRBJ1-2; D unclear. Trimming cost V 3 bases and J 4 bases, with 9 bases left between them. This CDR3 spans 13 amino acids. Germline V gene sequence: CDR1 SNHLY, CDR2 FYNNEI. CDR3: CASSDGDLYGYTF. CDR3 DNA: TGTGCCAGCAGTGACGGGGATCTCTATGGCTACACCTTC.

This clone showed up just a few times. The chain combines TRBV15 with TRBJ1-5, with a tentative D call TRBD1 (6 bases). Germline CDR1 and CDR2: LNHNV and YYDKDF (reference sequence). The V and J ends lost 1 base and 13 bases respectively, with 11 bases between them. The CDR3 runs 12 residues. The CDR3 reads CATSRGRGTQHF. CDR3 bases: TGTGCCACCAGCAGAGGTAGGGGGACACAGCATTTT.

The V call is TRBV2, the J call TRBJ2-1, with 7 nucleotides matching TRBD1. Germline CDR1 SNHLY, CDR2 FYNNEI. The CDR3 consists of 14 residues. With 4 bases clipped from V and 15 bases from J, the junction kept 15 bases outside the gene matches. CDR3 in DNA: TGTGCCAGCAGTGTGAGCCGGGACAGCCCTTGGTGGTTCTTC. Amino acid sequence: CASSVSRDSPWWFF.

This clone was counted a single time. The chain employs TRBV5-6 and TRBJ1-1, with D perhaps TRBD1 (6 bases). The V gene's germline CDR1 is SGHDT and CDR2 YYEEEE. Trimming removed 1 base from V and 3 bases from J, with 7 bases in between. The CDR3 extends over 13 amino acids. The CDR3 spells CASSLPGDTEAFF. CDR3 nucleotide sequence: TGTGCCAGCAGCTTGCCAGGGGACACTGAAGCTTTCTTT.

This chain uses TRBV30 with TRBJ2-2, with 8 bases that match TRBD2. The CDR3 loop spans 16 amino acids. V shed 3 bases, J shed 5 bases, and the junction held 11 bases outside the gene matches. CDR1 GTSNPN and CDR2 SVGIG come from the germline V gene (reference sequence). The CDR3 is CAWRRAGGRGTGELFF. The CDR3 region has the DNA TGTGCCTGGAGACGCGCGGGAGGTCGGGGAACCGGGGAGCTGTTTTTT. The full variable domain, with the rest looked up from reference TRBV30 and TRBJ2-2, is SQTIHQWPATLVQPVGSPLSLECTVEGTSNPNLYWYRQAAGRGLQLLFYSVGIGQISSEVPQNLSASRPQDRQFILSSKKLLLSDSGFYLCAWRRAGGRGTGELFFGEGSRLTVL.

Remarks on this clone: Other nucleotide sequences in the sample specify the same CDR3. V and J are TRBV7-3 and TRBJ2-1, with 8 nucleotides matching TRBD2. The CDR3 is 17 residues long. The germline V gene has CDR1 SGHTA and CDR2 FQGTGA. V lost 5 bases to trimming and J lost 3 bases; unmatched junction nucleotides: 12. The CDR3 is CASSLTSGRAGYNEQFF. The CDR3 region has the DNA TGTGCCAGCAGCCTTACTAGCGGAAGGGCCGGCTACAATGAGCAGTTCTTC.

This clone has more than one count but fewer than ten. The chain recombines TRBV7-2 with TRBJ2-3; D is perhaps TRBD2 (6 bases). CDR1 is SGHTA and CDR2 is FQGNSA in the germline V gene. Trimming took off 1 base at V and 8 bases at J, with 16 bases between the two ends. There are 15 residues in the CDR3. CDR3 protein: CASSLVWTAGGTQYF. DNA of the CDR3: TGTGCCAGCAGCTTAGTATGGACCGCCGGGGGTACGCAGTATTTT.

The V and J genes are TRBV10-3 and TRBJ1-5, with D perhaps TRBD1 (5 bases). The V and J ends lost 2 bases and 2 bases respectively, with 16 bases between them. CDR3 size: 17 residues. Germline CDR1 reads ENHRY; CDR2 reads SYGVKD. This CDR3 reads CAISESSRRGGNQPQHF. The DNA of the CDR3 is TGTGCCATCAGTGAGAGTTCAAGAAGGGGTGGCAATCAGCCCCAGCATTTT.

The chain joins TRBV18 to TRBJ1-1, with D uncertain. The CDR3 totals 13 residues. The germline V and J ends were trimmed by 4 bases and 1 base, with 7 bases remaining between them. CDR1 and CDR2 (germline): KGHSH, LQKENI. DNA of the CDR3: TGTGCCAGCTCACAATCACAGAACACTGAAGCTTTCTTT. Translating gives CASSQSQNTEAFF.

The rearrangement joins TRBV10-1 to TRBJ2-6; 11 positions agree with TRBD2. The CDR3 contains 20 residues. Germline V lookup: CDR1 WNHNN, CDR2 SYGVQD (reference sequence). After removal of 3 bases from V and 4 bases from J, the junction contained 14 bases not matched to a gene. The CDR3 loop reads CASSEGWGVAGGNGANVLTF. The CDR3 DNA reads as TGCGCCAGCAGTGAAGGTTGGGGGGTAGCGGGAGGGAACGGGGCCAACGTCCTGACTTTC.

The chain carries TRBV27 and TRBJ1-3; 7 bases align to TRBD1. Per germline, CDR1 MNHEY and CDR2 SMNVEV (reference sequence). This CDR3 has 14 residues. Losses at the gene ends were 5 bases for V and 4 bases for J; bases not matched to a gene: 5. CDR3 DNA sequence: TGTGCCAGCAGTCCCAGGGGGGAAGGAAACACCATATATTTT. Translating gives CASSPRGEGNTIYF.

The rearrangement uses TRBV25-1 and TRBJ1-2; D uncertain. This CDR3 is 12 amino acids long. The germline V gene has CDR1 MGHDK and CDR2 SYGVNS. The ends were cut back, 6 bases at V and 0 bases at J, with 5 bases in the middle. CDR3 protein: CASRTANYGYTF. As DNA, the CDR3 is TGTGCCAGCAGAACAGCTAACTATGGCTACACCTTC.

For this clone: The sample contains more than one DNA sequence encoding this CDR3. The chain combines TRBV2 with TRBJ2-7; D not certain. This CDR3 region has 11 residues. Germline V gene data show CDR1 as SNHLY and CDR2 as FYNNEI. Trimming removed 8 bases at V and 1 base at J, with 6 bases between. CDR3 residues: CASSVSYEQYF. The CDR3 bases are TGTGCCAGCTCGGTTTCCTACGAGCAGTACTTC.

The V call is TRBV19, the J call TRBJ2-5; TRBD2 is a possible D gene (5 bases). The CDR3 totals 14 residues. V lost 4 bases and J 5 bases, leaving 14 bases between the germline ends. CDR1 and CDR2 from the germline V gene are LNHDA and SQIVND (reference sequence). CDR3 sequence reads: CASSTGGRIETQYF. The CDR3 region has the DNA TGTGCCAGTAGTACAGGAGGCAGAATCGAGACCCAGTACTTC. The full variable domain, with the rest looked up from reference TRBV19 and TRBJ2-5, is DGGITQSPKYLFRKEGQNVTLSCEQNLNHDAMYWYRQDPGQGLRLIYYSQIVNDFQKGDIAEGYSVSREKKESFPLTVTSAQKNPTAFYLCASSTGGRIETQYFGPGTRLLVL.

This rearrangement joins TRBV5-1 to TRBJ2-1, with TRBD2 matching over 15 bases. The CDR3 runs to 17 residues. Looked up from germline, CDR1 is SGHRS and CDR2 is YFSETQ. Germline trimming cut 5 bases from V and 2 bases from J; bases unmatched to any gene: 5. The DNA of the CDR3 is TGCGCCAGCAGACCCGGACTAGCGGGAGGGCCCTACAATGAGCAGTTCTTC. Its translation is CASRPGLAGGPYNEQFF. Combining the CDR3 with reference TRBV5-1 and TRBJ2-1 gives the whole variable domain KAGVTQTPRYLIKTRGQQVTLSCSPISGHRSVSWYQQTPGQGLQFLFEYFSETQRNKGNFPGRFSGRQFSNSRSEMNVSTLELGDSALYLCASRPGLAGGPYNEQFFGPGTRLTVL.

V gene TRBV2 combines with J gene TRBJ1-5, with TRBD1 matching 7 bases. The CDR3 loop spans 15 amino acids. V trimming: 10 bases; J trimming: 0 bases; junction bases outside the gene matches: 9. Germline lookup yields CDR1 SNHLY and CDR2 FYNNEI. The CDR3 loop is CATSTGLGSNQPQHF. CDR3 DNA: TGTGCCACCTCGACAGGGTTGGGTAGCAATCAGCCCCAGCATTTT.

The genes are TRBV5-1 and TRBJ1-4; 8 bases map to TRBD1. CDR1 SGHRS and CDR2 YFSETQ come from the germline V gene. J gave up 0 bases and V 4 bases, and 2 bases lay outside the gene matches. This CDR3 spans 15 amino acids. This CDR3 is CASSIQGATNEKLFF. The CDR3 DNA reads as TGCGCCAGCAGCATACAGGGGGCAACTAATGAAAAACTGTTTTTT.

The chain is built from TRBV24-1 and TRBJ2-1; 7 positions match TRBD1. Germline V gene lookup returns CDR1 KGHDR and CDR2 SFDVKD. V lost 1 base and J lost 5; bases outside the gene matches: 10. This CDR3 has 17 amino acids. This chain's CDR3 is CATSDFGTRDSHNEQFF. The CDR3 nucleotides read TGTGCCACCAGTGATTTTGGGACCCGGGACAGTCACAATGAGCAGTTCTTC.

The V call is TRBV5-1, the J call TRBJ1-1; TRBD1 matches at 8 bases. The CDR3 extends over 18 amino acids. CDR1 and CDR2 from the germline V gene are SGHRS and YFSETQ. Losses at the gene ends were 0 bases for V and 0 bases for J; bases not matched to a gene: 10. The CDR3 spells CASSLALPGQVVNTEAFF. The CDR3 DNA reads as TGCGCCAGCAGCTTGGCTCTCCCGGGACAGGTAGTGAACACTGAAGCTTTCTTT.

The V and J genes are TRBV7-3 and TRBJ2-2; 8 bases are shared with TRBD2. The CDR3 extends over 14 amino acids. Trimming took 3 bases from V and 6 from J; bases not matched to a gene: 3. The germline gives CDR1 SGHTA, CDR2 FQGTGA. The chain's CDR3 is CASSFEREPGELFF. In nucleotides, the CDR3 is TGTGCCAGCAGCTTCGAGCGGGAGCCCGGGGAGCTGTTTTTT.

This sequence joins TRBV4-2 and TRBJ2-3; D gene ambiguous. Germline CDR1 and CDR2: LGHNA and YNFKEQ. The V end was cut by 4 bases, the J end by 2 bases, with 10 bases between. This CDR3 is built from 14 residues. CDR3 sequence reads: CASSLLILTDTQYF. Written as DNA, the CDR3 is TGTGCCAGCAGCCTTTTAATCCTCACAGATACGCAGTATTTT.

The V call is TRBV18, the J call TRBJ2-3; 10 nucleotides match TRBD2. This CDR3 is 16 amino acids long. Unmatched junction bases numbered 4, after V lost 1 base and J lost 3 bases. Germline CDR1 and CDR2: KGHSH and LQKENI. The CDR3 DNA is TGTGCCAGCTCACCACTGACTAGCGGGTTGACAGATACGCAGTATTTT. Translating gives CASSPLTSGLTDTQYF.

CDR3 bases: TGTGCCAGCAGTTCCGACAGCGGGATTGAGCAGTTCTTC. Translation gives CASSSDSGIEQFF. The V and J genes are TRBV6-2 or TRBV6-3 and TRBJ2-1, with 7 bases matching TRBD2. The germline gives CDR1 MNHEY, CDR2 SVGEGT. The CDR3 runs to 13 residues. Trimming at V came to 4 bases and at J to 9 bases, leaving 6 bases not matched to a gene.

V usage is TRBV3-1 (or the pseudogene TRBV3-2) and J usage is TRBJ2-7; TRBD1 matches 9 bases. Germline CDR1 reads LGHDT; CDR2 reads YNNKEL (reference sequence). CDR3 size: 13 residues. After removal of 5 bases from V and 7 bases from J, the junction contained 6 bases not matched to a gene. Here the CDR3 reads CASSARDRVEQYF. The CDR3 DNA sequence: TGTGCCAGCAGCGCCCGGGACAGGGTTGAGCAGTACTTC.

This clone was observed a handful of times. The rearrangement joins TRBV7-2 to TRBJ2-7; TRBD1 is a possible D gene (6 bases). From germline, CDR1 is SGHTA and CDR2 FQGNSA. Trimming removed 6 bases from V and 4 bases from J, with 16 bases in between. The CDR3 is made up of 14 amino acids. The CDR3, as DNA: TGTGCCAGCAGTATACAGGGCCGCGGATACGAGCAGTACTTC. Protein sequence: CASSIQGRGYEQYF.

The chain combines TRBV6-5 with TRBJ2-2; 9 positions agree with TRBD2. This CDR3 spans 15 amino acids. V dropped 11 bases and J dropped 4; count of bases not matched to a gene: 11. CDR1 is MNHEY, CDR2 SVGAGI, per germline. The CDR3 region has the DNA TGTGCCGGGCTACCCGGCGGGAGGGCCACCGGGGAGCTGTTTTTT. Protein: CAGLPGGRATGELFF.

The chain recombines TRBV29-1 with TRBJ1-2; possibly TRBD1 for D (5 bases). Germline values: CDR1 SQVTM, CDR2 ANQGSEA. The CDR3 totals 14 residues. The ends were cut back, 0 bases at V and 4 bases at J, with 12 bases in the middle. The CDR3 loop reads CSVEDRQGSYGYTF. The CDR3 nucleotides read TGCAGCGTTGAAGATCGGCAGGGAAGCTATGGCTACACCTTC.

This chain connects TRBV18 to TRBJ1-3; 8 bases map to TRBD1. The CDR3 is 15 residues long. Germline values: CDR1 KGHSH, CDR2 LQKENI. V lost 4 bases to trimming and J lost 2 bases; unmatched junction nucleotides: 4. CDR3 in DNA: TGTGCCAGCTCACTCCCGGACAGGGCTGGAAACACCATATATTTT. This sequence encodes CASSLPDRAGNTIYF.